A selection of T cell receptor beta chains follows, all from one sample in a study of cytomegalovirus exposure and HLA in healthy donors. The assay was immunoSEQ multiplex PCR, and TCRdb's table has in-frame clones only and misses some. The sample lists tens of thousands of clones, roughly nine tenths occurring once. Sequencing used PBMCs. Receptor source: a man between 18 and 35 years old in good health and CMV-seronegative. CDR3s include the opening cysteine and the closing phenylalanine or tryptophan. D genes are given only for firm matches. Clone sizes are given selectively: once, few, many, or a class where the clone is expanded.

size: -; V: TRBV2; J: TRBJ2-7; D: -; CDR3: CASSTRANRVEQYF; DNA: TGTGCCAGCAGTACCCGCGCCAATCGCGTCGAGCAGTACTTC
size: -; V: TRBV28; J: TRBJ1-1; D: -; CDR3: CATLNSVQGGWTEAFF; DNA: TGTGCCACCCTCAATAGTGTTCAGGGAGGATGGACTGAAGCTTTCTTT
size: -; V: TRBV7-8; J: TRBJ1-5; D: TRBD1; CDR3: CASSPRTGGLNQPQHF; DNA: TGTGCCAGCAGCCCACGGACAGGGGGGTTGAATCAGCCCCAGCATTTT
size: -; V: TRBV19; J: TRBJ1-1; D: TRBD1; CDR3: CASSWDSVFMNTEAFF; DNA: TGTGCCAGTAGCTGGGACAGTGTTTTCATGAACACTGAAGCTTTCTTT
size: -; V: TRBV28; J: TRBJ2-7; D: -; CDR3: CASSSPPLYISYEQYF; DNA: TGTGCCAGCAGTTCCCCCCCACTGTATATTTCCTACGAGCAGTACTTC
size: -; V: TRBV4-1; J: TRBJ2-1; D: -; CDR3: CASSSHVYNEQFF; DNA: TGCGCCAGCAGTAGTCACGTCTACAATGAGCAGTTCTTC
size: -; V: TRBV9; J: TRBJ2-6; D: TRBD2; CDR3: CASSVGGSSGANVLTF; DNA: TGTGCCAGCAGCGTAGGCGGGAGCTCTGGGGCCAACGTCCTGACTTTC
size: -; V: TRBV18; J: TRBJ1-1; D: -; CDR3: CASSPSTRSRSEAFF; DNA: TGTGCCAGCTCACCAAGTACGCGTTCGAGGTCTGAAGCTTTCTTT
size: -; V: TRBV28; J: TRBJ2-7; D: -; CDR3: CASRLDSSYEQYF; DNA: TGTGCCAGCAGATTGGACAGTTCCTACGAGCAGTACTTC
size: -; V: TRBV28; J: TRBJ2-3; D: TRBD2; CDR3: CASSRLGLAVRGADTQYF; DNA: TGTGCCAGCAGCCGCCTGGGACTAGCGGTAAGGGGTGCAGATACGCAGTATTTT
size: -; V: TRBV6-1; J: TRBJ2-7; D: TRBD2; CDR3: CASSSREGAYEQYF; DNA: TGTGCCAGCAGTTCCCGGGAGGGGGCCTACGAGCAGTACTTC
size: -; V: TRBV5-6; J: TRBJ2-7; D: TRBD2; CDR3: CASSPSGGFEQYF; DNA: TGTGCCAGCAGCCCTTCGGGGGGGTTTGAGCAGTACTTC
size: -; V: TRBV28; J: TRBJ2-7; D: -; CDR3: CASSLPTSRDEQYF; DNA: TGTGCCAGCAGCCTCCCTACTAGCAGGGACGAGCAGTACTTC
size: -; V: TRBV28; J: TRBJ2-7; D: -; CDR3: CASRPDSSYEQYF; DNA: TGTGCCAGCAGACCGGATAGCAGCTACGAGCAGTACTTC
size: -; V: TRBV7-9; J: TRBJ2-1; D: -; CDR3: CASSSTGDEQFF; DNA: TGTGCCAGCAGCTCTACGGGGGATGAGCAGTTCTTC
size: -; V: TRBV27; J: TRBJ2-7; D: -; CDR3: CASSFSGLTYEQYF; DNA: TGTGCCAGCAGTTTCTCTGGACTAACCTACGAGCAGTACTTC
size: -; V: TRBV30; J: TRBJ1-5; D: -; CDR3: CARKGKGYNQPQHF; DNA: TGTGCCAGAAAGGGTAAGGGGTACAATCAGCCCCAGCATTTT
size: -; V: TRBV28; J: TRBJ2-2; D: -; CDR3: CASSSQKGGEDGELFF; DNA: TGTGCCAGCAGTTCTCAAAAAGGGGGAGAAGACGGGGAGCTGTTTTTT
size: -; V: TRBV19; J: TRBJ2-1; D: TRBD2; CDR3: CASSGTSGRSSYNEQFF; DNA: TGTGCCAGTAGTGGGACTAGCGGGAGGAGCTCCTACAATGAGCAGTTCTTC
size: once; V: TRBV5-4; J: TRBJ2-3; D: -; CDR3: CASSSGQSHHTDTQYF; DNA: TGTGCCAGCAGCTCAGGACAGTCACATCACACAGATACGCAGTATTTT
size: -; V: TRBV4-2; J: TRBJ2-2; D: TRBD2; CDR3: CASSQEVAGGTGELFF; DNA: TGTGCCAGCAGCCAAGAAGTAGCGGGAGGGACCGGGGAGCTGTTTTTT
size: -; V: TRBV7-7; J: TRBJ2-1; D: -; CDR3: CASSPTRVGEQFF; DNA: TGTGCTAGCAGCCCTACTAGAGTCGGCGAGCAGTTCTTC
size: -; V: TRBV6-1; J: TRBJ2-1; D: TRBD2; CDR3: CASRIAGGGYNEQFF; DNA: TGTGCCAGCAGAATAGCGGGGGGGGGATACAATGAGCAGTTCTTC
size: -; V: TRBV7-8; J: TRBJ1-2; D: -; CDR3: CASSHERGTLGTF; DNA: TGTGCCAGCAGCCACGAAAGGGGGACCCTGGGCACCTTC
size: -; V: TRBV27; J: TRBJ1-2; D: -; CDR3: CASSLRPGYGYTF; DNA: TGTGCCAGCAGTTTACGTCCAGGGTATGGCTACACCTTC
size: -; V: TRBV7-2; J: TRBJ2-1; D: -; CDR3: CASRPSGSYNEQFF; DNA: TGTGCCAGCAGGCCCTCGGGCTCCTACAATGAGCAGTTCTTC
size: few; V: TRBV18; J: TRBJ2-1; D: -; CDR3: CASSHAGSGVSYNEQFF; DNA: TGTGCCAGCTCACACGCGGGATCTGGCGTCTCGTACAATGAGCAGTTCTTC
size: -; V: TRBV11-3; J: TRBJ2-2; D: -; CDR3: CASSASTDTGELFF; DNA: TGTGCCAGCAGCGCCTCGACTGACACCGGGGAGCTGTTTTTT
size: once; V: TRBV28; J: TRBJ1-1; D: TRBD1; CDR3: CASTRTGNEAFF; DNA: TGTGCCAGCACCCGGACAGGGAATGAAGCTTTCTTT
size: -; V: TRBV6-6; J: TRBJ1-4; D: -; CDR3: CASSYQNTLFF; DNA: TGTGCCAGCAGTTACCAAAACACCCTGTTTTTT
size: once; V: TRBV4-2; J: TRBJ2-5; D: -; CDR3: CASSQGEKETQYF; DNA: TGTGCCAGCAGCCAAGGGGAGAAAGAGACCCAGTACTTC
size: -; V: TRBV5-1; J: TRBJ1-2; D: -; CDR3: CASRGDELHNYGYTF; DNA: TGCGCCAGCAGAGGAGACGAGCTCCATAACTATGGCTACACCTTC
size: -; V: TRBV19; J: TRBJ1-5; D: TRBD1; CDR3: CASSTQTGGSNQPQHF; DNA: TGTGCCAGTAGTACCCAGACAGGGGGTAGCAATCAGCCCCAGCATTTT
size: few; V: TRBV5-1; J: TRBJ1-5; D: -; CDR3: CASSLLGSPGQPQHF; DNA: TGCGCCAGCAGCTTGTTAGGCAGCCCAGGGCAGCCCCAGCATTTT
size: -; V: TRBV18; J: TRBJ2-7; D: TRBD2; CDR3: CASSSGRGAYEQYF; DNA: TGTGCCAGCTCTAGCGGGAGAGGCGCCTACGAGCAGTACTTC
size: -; V: TRBV7-8; J: TRBJ2-7; D: TRBD1; CDR3: CASSSLPDRHSYEQYF; DNA: TGTGCCAGCAGCTCTTTACCGGACAGGCACTCCTACGAGCAGTACTTC
size: once; V: TRBV14; J: TRBJ1-6; D: -; CDR3: CASSPGGGAQSSPLHF; DNA: TGTGCCAGCAGCCCGGGAGGGGGAGCCCAGAGTTCACCCCTCCACTTT
size: -; V: TRBV29-1; J: TRBJ2-3; D: TRBD2; CDR3: CSDLAGGQDTQYF; DNA: TGCAGCGATCTAGCGGGAGGGCAAGATACGCAGTATTTT
size: -; V: TRBV27; J: TRBJ2-7; D: -; CDR3: CASSLWVGGTYEQYF; DNA: TGTGCCAGCAGTTTATGGGTGGGCGGGACCTACGAGCAGTACTTC
size: -; V: TRBV19; J: TRBJ2-1; D: -; CDR3: CASSIPQGFNEQFF; DNA: TGTGCCAGTAGTATTCCGCAGGGGTTCAATGAGCAGTTCTTC
size: -; V: TRBV30; J: TRBJ1-1; D: -; CDR3: CAWSVQGNTEAFF; DNA: TGTGCCTGGAGTGTACAGGGGAACACTGAAGCTTTCTTT
size: -; V: TRBV7-8; J: TRBJ2-5; D: TRBD2; CDR3: CATSRHLTSGPMRETQYF; DNA: TGTGCCACCTCGCGACATCTAACTAGCGGACCCATGCGAGAGACCCAGTACTTC
size: -; V: TRBV28; J: TRBJ2-3; D: -; CDR3: CASSPPTELSTDTQYF; DNA: TGTGCCAGCAGTCCCCCGACAGAGCTTAGCACAGATACGCAGTATTTT
size: -; V: TRBV9; J: TRBJ2-1; D: TRBD1; CDR3: CASSATGSSYNEQFF; DNA: TGTGCCAGCAGCGCGACAGGGAGCTCCTACAATGAGCAGTTCTTC
size: -; V: TRBV11-2; J: TRBJ1-4; D: -; CDR3: CASSLRGGLNEKLFF; DNA: TGTGCCAGCAGTTTACGGGGGGGGCTAAATGAAAAACTGTTTTTT
size: -; V: TRBV30; J: TRBJ1-5; D: -; CDR3: CAWSFAGRGDNQPQHF; DNA: TGTGCCTGGAGTTTCGCAGGCAGGGGAGACAATCAGCCCCAGCATTTT
size: -; V: TRBV5-1; J: TRBJ2-7; D: -; CDR3: CASSFSQGGDEQYF; DNA: TGCGCCAGCAGCTTTTCACAGGGAGGGGACGAGCAGTACTTC
size: -; V: TRBV28; J: TRBJ1-1; D: -; CDR3: CATRTALNTEAFF; DNA: TGTGCCACCAGGACAGCGTTGAACACTGAAGCTTTCTTT
size: once; V: TRBV6-1; J: TRBJ2-7; D: TRBD2; CDR3: CASSGRASGIYEQYF; DNA: TGTGCCAGCAGTGGACGGGCTAGCGGGATCTACGAGCAGTACTTC
size: few; V: TRBV6-6; J: TRBJ2-7; D: TRBD2; CDR3: CASRDYRYEQYF; DNA: TGTGCCAGCCGGGACTACCGATACGAGCAGTACTTC
size: -; V: TRBV14; J: TRBJ1-1; D: -; CDR3: CASSHGQNTEAFF; DNA: TGTGCCAGCAGCCACGGACAGAACACTGAAGCTTTCTTT
size: -; V: TRBV6-5; J: TRBJ2-7; D: -; CDR3: CASSYSRTGNEQYF; DNA: TGTGCCAGCAGTTACTCGCGTACAGGGAACGAGCAGTACTTC
size: -; V: TRBV29-1; J: TRBJ2-7; D: -; CDR3: CSAFLTTTYEQYF; DNA: TGCAGCGCTTTTTTAACAACTACCTACGAGCAGTACTTC
size: -; V: TRBV5-6; J: TRBJ1-3; D: -; CDR3: CASSLYPSGNTIYF; DNA: TGTGCCAGCAGCTTGTACCCAAGCGGAAACACCATATATTTT
size: once; V: TRBV7-6; J: TRBJ2-2; D: TRBD2; CDR3: CASSLARGRAYTGELFF; DNA: TGTGCCAGCAGCTTAGCCCGCGGGAGGGCCTATACCGGGGAGCTGTTTTTT